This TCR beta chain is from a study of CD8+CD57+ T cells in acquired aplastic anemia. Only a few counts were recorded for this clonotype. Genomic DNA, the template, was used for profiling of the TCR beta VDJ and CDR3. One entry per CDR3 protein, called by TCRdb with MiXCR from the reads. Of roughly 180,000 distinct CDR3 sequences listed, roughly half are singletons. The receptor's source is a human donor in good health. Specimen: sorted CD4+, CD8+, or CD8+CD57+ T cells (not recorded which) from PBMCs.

CDR3 loop: CASSNGVWNYYGYTF. For the CDR3, the DNA is TGTGCCAGCAGTAACGGGGTTTGGAACTACTATGGCTACACCTTC. The V gene is TRBV6-2 or TRBV6-3, the J gene TRBJ1-2; no reliable D call. The V end was cut by 5 bases, the J end by 3 bases, with 16 bases between. The CDR3 runs to 15 residues. Germline CDR1 MNHEY, CDR2 SVGEGT.